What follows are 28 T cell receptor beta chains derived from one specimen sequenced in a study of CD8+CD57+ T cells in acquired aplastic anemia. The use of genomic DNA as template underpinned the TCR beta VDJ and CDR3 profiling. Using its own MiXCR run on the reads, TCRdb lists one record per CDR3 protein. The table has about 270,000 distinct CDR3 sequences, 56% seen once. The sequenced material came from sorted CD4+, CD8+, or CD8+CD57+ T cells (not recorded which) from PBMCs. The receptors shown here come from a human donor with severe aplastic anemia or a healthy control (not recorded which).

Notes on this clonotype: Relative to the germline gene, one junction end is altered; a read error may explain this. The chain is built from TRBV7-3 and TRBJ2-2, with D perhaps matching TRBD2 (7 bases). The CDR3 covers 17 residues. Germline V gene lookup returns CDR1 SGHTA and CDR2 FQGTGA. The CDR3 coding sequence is TGTGCCAGCAGCCCATTTGTGGGGGGGGCTCAGGCCGGGGAGCTGCTTTTT. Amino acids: CASSPFVGGAQAGELLF.

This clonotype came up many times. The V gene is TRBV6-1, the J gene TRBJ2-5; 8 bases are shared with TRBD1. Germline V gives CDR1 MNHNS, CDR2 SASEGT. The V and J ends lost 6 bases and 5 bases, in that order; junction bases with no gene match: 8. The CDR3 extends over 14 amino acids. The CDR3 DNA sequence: TGTGCCAGCAGGGACAGGGAGCCCGGGGAGACCCAGTACTTC. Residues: CASRDREPGETQYF.

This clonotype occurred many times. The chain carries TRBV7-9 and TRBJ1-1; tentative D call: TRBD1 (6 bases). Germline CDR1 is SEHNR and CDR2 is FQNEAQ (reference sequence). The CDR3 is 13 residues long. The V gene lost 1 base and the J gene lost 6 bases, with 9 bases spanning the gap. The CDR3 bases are TGTGCCAGCAGCTTAGTGGGACAACCTGAAGCTTTCTTT. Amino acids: CASSLVGQPEAFF.

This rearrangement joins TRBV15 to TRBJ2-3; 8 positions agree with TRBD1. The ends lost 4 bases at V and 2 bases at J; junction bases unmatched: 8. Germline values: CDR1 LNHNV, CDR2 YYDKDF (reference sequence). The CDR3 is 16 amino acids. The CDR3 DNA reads TGTGCCACCAGCATGACCGGGACAGGTTACACAGATACGCAGTATTTT. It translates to CATSMTGTGYTDTQYF.

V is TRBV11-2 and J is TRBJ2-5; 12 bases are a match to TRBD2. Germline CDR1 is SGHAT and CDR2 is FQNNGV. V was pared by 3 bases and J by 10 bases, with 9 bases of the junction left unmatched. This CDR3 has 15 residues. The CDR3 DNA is TGTGCCAGCAGCTTGACTAGCGGGGGAAGGAGAGACCAGTACTTC. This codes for CASSLTSGGRRDQYF.

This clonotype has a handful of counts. CDR3 amino acids: CASSLGQDSYEQYF. CDR3 in DNA: TGTGCCAGCAGCTTAGGACAGGACTCCTACGAGCAGTACTTC. The chain recombines TRBV7-3 with TRBJ2-7; 7 nucleotides line up with TRBD1. Trimming took 2 bases from V and 0 from J; bases not matched to a gene: 1. The CDR3 is 14 amino acids. The germline gives CDR1 SGHTA, CDR2 FQGTGA.

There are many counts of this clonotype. For the CDR3, the DNA is TGTGCCACCAGCAGAGCAGGAAGAGAGCAGTACTTC. It is translated as CATSRAGREQYF. The chain combines TRBV15 with TRBJ2-7; D gene uncertain. Trimming shortened V by 1 base and J by 7 bases, and 8 bases separated the two germline ends. Germline V gene lookup returns CDR1 LNHNV and CDR2 YYDKDF (reference sequence). This CDR3 is 12 amino acids long.

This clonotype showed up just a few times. Here the CDR3 DNA reads TGTGCCAGCGCGTACGGGGTTCAAGAGACCCAGTACTTC. Translation: CASAYGVQETQYF. The chain is built from TRBV7-9 and TRBJ2-5, with D perhaps matching TRBD2 (5 bases). Looked up from germline, CDR1 is SEHNR and CDR2 is FQNEAQ (reference sequence). CDR3 length equals 13 residues. Trimming pared 8 bases from V and 2 bases from J, leaving 12 bases between.

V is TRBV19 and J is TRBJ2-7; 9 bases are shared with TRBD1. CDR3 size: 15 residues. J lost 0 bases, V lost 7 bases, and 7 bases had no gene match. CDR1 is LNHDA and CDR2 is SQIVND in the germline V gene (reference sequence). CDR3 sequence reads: CASTAGTGPSYEQYF. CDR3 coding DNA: TGTGCCAGTACCGCCGGGACAGGGCCCTCCTACGAGCAGTACTTC.

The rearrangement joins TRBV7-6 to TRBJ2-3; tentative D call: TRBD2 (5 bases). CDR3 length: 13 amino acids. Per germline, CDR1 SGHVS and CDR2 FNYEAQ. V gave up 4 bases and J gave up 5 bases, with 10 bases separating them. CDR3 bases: TGTGCCAGCAGCTCGGACTGGGTAGATACGCAGTATTTT. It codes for CASSSDWVDTQYF.

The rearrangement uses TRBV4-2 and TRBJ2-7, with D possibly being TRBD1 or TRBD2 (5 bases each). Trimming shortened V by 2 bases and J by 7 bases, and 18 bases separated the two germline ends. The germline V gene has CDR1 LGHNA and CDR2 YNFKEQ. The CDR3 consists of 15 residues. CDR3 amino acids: CASSQRDHAEGEQYF. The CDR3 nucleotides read TGTGCCAGCAGCCAACGGGACCACGCAGAGGGGGAGCAGTACTTC.

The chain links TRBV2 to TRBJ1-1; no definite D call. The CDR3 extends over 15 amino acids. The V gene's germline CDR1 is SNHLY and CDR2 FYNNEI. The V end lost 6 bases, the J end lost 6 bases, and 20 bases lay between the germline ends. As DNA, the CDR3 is TGTGCCAGCAGAGAGGGTACACTTCCACGGGCTGAAGCTTTCTTT. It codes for CASREGTLPRAEAFF.

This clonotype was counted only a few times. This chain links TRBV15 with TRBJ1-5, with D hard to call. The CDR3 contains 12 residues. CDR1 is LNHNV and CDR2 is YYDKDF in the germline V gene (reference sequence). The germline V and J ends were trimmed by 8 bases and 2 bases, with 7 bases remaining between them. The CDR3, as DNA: TGTGCCACCTCGTTCGGCAATCAGCCCCAGCATTTT. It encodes CATSFGNQPQHF.

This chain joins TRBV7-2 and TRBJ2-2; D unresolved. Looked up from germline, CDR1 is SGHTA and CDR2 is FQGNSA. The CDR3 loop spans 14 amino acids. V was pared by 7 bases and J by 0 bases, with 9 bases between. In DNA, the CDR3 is TGTGCCAGCACCCAAACGGCGAACACCGGGGAGCTGTTTTTT. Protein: CASTQTANTGELFF.

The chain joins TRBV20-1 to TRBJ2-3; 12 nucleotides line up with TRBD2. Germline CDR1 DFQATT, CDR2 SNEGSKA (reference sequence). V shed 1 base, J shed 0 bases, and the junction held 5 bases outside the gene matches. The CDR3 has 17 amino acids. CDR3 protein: CSARVASGGVSTDTQYF. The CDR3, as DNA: TGCAGTGCTAGAGTGGCTAGCGGGGGGGTTAGCACAGATACGCAGTATTTT.

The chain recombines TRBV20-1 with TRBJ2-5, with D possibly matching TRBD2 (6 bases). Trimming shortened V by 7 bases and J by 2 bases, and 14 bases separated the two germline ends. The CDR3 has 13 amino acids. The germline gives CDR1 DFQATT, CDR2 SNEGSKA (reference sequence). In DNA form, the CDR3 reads TGCAGTGTCGGTTTCGGGACTCAAGAGACCCAGTACTTC. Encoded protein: CSVGFGTQETQYF.

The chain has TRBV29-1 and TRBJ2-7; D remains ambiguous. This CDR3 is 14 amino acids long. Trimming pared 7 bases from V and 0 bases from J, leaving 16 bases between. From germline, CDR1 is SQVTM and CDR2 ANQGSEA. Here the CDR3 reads CSAVGMGNSYEQYF. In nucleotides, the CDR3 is TGCAGCGCCGTGGGGATGGGGAACTCCTACGAGCAGTACTTC.

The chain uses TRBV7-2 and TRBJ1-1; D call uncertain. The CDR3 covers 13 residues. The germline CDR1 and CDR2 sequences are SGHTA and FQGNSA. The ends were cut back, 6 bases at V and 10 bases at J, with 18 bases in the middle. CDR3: CASSTDTPSLAFF. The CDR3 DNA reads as TGTGCCAGCAGTACTGACACTCCGTCTTTAGCTTTCTTT. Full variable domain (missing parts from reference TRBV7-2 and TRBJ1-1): GAGVSQSPSNKVTEKGKDVELRCDPISGHTALYWYRQSLGQGLEFLIYFQGNSAPDKSGLPSDRFSAERTGGSVSTLTIQRTQQEDSAVYLCASSTDTPSLAFFGQGTRLTVV.

Here the CDR3 reads CASSFLGPPGEQYF. DNA for the CDR3: TGTGCCAGCAGTTTCCTCGGGCCACCGGGGGAGCAGTACTTC. The genes are TRBV2 and TRBJ2-5; TRBD2 is a possible D gene (6 bases). The CDR3 is made up of 14 amino acids. V was pared by 5 bases and J by 11 bases, with 21 bases between. The V gene's germline CDR1 is SNHLY and CDR2 FYNNEI.

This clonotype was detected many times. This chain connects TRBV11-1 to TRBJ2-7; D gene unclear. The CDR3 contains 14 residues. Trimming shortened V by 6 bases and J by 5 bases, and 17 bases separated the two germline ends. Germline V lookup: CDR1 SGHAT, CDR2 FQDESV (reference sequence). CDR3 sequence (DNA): TGTGCCAGCAGTCCCAAATTTGGGCCCCACGAGCAGTACTTC. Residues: CASSPKFGPHEQYF.

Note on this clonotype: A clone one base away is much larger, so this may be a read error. The CDR3 bases are TGTGCCAGCAGCGCCGGACAGGGAAACAATTCATCCCTCCACTTT. Protein sequence: CASSAGQGNNSSLHF. The chain carries TRBV9 and TRBJ1-6, with 8 positions matching TRBD1. Looked up from germline, CDR1 is SGDLS and CDR2 is YYNGEE. The CDR3 is 15 residues long.

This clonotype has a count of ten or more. The chain's CDR3 is CASSDSGQGNSPLHF. In DNA, the CDR3 is TGTGCCAGCAGTGACTCAGGGCAGGGGAATTCACCCCTCCACTTT. The chain employs TRBV6-4 and TRBJ1-6; D might be TRBD1 (6 bases). Looked up from germline, CDR1 is MRHNA and CDR2 is SNTAGT. V was pared by 0 bases and J by 7 bases, with 10 bases between. The CDR3 is 15 residues long.

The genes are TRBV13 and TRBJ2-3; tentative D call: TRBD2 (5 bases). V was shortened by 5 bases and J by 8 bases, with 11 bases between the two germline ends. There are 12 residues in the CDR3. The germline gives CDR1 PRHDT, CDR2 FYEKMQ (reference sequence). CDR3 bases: TGTGCCAGCAGCCAAGCGGCGGGTACGCAGTATTTT. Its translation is CASSQAAGTQYF.

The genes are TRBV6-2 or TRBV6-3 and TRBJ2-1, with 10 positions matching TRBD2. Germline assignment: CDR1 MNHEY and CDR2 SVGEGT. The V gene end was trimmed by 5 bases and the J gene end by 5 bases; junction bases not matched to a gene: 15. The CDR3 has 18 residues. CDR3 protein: CASSPWAAGGFVDNEQFF. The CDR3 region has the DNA TGTGCCAGCAGTCCCTGGGCAGCGGGGGGGTTCGTTGACAATGAGCAGTTCTTC.

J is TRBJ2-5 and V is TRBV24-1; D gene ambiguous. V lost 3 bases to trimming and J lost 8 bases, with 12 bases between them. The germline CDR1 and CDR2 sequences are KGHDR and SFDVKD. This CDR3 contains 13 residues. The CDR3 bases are TGTGCCACCAGTGATACCCCGTGGCAAACCCAGTACTTC. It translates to CATSDTPWQTQYF.

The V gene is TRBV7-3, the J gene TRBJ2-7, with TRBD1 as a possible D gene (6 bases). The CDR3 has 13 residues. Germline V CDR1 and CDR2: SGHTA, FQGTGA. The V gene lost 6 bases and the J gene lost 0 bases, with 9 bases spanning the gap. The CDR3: CASRLTGSYEQYF. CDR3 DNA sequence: TGTGCCAGCAGACTGACAGGCTCCTACGAGCAGTACTTC. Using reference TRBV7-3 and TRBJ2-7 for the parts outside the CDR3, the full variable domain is GAGVSQTPSNKVTEKGKYVELRCDPISGHTALYWYRQSLGQGPEFLIYFQGTGAADDSGLPNDRFFAVRPEGSVSTLKIQRTERGDSAVYLCASRLTGSYEQYFGPGTRLTVT.

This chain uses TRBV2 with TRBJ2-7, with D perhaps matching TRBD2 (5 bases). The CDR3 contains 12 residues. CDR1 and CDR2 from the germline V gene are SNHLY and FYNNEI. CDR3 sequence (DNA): TGTGCTATAACCGGGGTCAACTACGAGCAGTACTTC. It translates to CAITGVNYEQYF.

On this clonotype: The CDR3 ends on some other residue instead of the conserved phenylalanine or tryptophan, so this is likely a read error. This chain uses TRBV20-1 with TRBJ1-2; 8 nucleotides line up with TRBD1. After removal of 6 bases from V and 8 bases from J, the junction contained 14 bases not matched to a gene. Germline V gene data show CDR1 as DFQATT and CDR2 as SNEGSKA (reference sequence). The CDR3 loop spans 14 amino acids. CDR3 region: CSAPLDRVKMGYTL. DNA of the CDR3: TGCAGTGCCCCCTTGGACAGGGTGAAGATGGGCTACACCCTC.